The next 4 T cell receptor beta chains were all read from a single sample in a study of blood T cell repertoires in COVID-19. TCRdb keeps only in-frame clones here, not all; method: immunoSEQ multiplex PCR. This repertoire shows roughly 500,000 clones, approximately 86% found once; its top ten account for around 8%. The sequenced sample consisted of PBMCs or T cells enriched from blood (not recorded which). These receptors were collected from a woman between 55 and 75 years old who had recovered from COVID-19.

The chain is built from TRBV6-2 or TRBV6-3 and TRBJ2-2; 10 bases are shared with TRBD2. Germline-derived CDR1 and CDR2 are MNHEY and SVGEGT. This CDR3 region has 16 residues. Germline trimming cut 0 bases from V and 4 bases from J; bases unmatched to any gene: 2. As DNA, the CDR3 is TGTGCCAGCAGTTACTCAAGCGGGGGGGGCACCGGGGAGCTGTTTTTT. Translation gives CASSYSSGGGTGELFF.

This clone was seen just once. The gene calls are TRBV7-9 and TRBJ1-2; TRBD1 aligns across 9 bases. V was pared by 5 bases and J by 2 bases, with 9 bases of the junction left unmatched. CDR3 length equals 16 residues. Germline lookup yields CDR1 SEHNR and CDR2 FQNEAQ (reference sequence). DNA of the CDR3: TGTGCCAGCAGCCTAAGTCCCGGGACAGGGAACTATGGCTACACCTTC. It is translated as CASSLSPGTGNYGYTF.

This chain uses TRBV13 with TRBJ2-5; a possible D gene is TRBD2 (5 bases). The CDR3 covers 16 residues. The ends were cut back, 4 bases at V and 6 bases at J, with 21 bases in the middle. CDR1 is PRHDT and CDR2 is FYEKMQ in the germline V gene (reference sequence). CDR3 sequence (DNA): TGTGCCAGCAGCTCACCCTCATCACTAGGAGAAAAGACCCAGTACTTC. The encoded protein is CASSSPSSLGEKTQYF. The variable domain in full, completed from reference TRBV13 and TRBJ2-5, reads AAGVIQSPRHLIKEKRETATLKCYPIPRHDTVYWYQQGPGQDPQFLISFYEKMQSDKGSIPDRFSAQQFSDYHSELNMSSLELGDSALYFCASSSPSSLGEKTQYFGPGTRLLVL.

CDR3 nucleotide sequence: TGTGCCAGCAGCCTCGGGACAGTCTACGAGCAGTACGTC. Encoded protein: CASSLGTVYEQYV. This chain joins TRBV6-5 and TRBJ2-7; 7 bases map to TRBD1. Losses at the gene ends were 6 bases for V and 3 bases for J; bases not matched to a gene: 5. The CDR3 is 13 residues long. CDR1 MNHEY and CDR2 SVGAGI come from the germline V gene.